This record covers a single T cell receptor beta chain. The sample is drawn from a study of long-term antiretroviral therapy in people with HIV. Samples were assayed with immunoSEQ v3.0 at survey level. Measured with immunoSEQ multiplex PCR; TCRdb has only the in-frame clones, and not every one. The sample lists over 25,000 clones; almost 95% were seen once. This CDR3 is 13 amino acids long. V lost 0 bases to trimming and J lost 4 bases, with 7 bases between them. Germline loops: CDR1 GTSNPN, CDR2 SVGIG (reference sequence). The origin of this receptor is a man aged 50-59 years with HIV. The chain links TRBV30 to TRBJ2-1; D is unclear. Sequencing was performed on unsorted PBMCs, taken more than 7.1 years after starting antiretroviral therapy. The DNA for the CDR3 is TGTGCCTGGAGTGTTTGGAAGTACAATGAGCAGTTCTTC. Protein product: CAWSVWKYNEQFF.